What follows are 16 T cell receptor beta chains derived from one specimen sequenced in a study of human T cells and chemical hapten exposure. TCRdb re-derived calls from the RACE reads in MiXCR, one entry per CDR3 protein. The repertoire has about 170,000 distinct CDR3 sequences, 28% of them found once; the top ten carry around 1.9%. Time point denoted: patch test 3, about 24 weeks after DPC sensitization. Documented treatment: therapeutic diphenylcyclopropenone sensitization with weekly scalp DPC. This sample comprised whole blood, obtained in connection with sensitization to the hapten diphenylcyclopropenone (DPC). These receptors originate from a woman under 30 with alopecia areata. Some clones in this sample may be carry-over from other donors' samples.

This rearrangement joins TRBV5-6 to TRBJ2-1, with 8 bases that match TRBD2. With V trimmed by 4 bases and J by 5 bases, 8 bases remained unmatched. From germline, CDR1 is SGHDT and CDR2 YYEEEE. The CDR3 sequence is 15 residues long. The CDR3 reads CASSLPSGRDNEQFF. Here the CDR3 DNA reads TGTGCCAGCAGCCTGCCTAGCGGGCGGGACAATGAGCAGTTCTTC. The complete variable domain, with remaining parts taken from reference TRBV5-6 and TRBJ2-1, reads DAGVTQSPTHLIKTRGQQVTLRCSPKSGHDTVSWYQQALGQGPQFIFQYYEEEERQRGNFPDRFSGHQFPNYSSELNVNALLLGDSALYLCASSLPSGRDNEQFFGPGTRLTVL.

The chain couples TRBV4-1 to TRBJ2-1; 10 nucleotides align to TRBD2. Germline CDR1 MGHRA, CDR2 YSYEKL. There are 15 residues in the CDR3. Trimming at V came to 3 bases and at J to 5 bases, leaving 4 bases not matched to a gene. The DNA of the CDR3 is TGCGCCAGCAGCCACCAACTAGCGGGGAACAATGAGCAGTTCTTC. Protein: CASSHQLAGNNEQFF.

The chain uses TRBV2 and TRBJ2-7; a weak D match, TRBD2 (5 bases). Germline lookup yields CDR1 SNHLY and CDR2 FYNNEI. Trimming shortened V by 7 bases and J by 5 bases, and 18 bases separated the two germline ends. The CDR3 is 14 amino acids. Here the CDR3 reads CASKVTGIENEQYF. Written as DNA, the CDR3 is TGTGCCAGCAAGGTGACGGGGATAGAGAACGAGCAGTACTTC.

Written as DNA, the CDR3 is TGTGCCAGCAGCGTAGCAGTCAACTTTGATTCACCCCTCCACTTT. It translates to CASSVAVNFDSPLHF. The chain is built from TRBV9 and TRBJ1-6; D gene ambiguous. The germline V and J ends were trimmed by 0 bases and 8 bases, with 12 bases remaining between them. CDR3 length: 15 residues. The V gene's germline CDR1 is SGDLS and CDR2 YYNGEE.

The chain recombines TRBV4-1 with TRBJ2-2, with a weak D call TRBD2 (6 bases). Germline V gives CDR1 MGHRA, CDR2 YSYEKL. This CDR3 comprises 16 residues. Trimming removed 3 bases at V and 6 bases at J, with 17 bases between. The CDR3 DNA follows: TGCGCCAGCAGCCAGAATATTATAGGCGGGGCCGGGGAGCTGTTTTTT. Amino acids: CASSQNIIGGAGELFF.

The chain carries TRBV9 and TRBJ1-3; D gene ambiguous. V lost 2 bases and J 0 bases, leaving 3 bases between the germline ends. Germline V gene sequence: CDR1 SGDLS, CDR2 YYNGEE. The CDR3 runs 13 residues. The CDR3 DNA reads TGTGCCAGCAGCGTTAACTCTGGAAACACCATATATTTT. Protein sequence: CASSVNSGNTIYF.

This rearrangement joins TRBV7-9 to TRBJ2-3; no reliable D call. Germline CDR1 reads SEHNR; CDR2 reads FQNEAQ (reference sequence). The CDR3 is made up of 12 amino acids. V lost 4 bases, J lost 3 bases, and 5 bases lay in between. The CDR3, as DNA: TGTGCCAGCAGCTACCGGACAGATACGCAGTATTTT. Its protein product is CASSYRTDTQYF.

This chain joins TRBV3-1 and TRBJ2-7, with D maybe TRBD2 (7 bases). The CDR3 extends over 16 amino acids. V was shortened by 4 bases and J by 6 bases, with 22 bases between the two germline ends. Germline V lookup: CDR1 LGHDT, CDR2 YNNKEL (reference sequence). The CDR3 region has the DNA TGTGCCAGCAGCCTTCCCTCAAGTGGGGGGGCGGTCGAGCAGTACTTC. Translating it yields CASSLPSSGGAVEQYF.

The chain joins TRBV4-3 to TRBJ1-4; no reliable D call. CDR1 and CDR2 (germline): LGHNA, YSLEER. V lost 0 bases and J lost 0, with 5 bases in between. The CDR3 extends over 15 amino acids. The CDR3 reads CASSQDGTTNEKLFF. The CDR3 nucleotides read TGCGCCAGCAGCCAAGACGGGACAACTAATGAAAAACTGTTTTTT.

V and J are TRBV20-1 and TRBJ2-3; D is uncertain. With 3 bases removed from V and 2 bases from J, the gap between germline ends came to 6 bases. Germline lookup yields CDR1 DFQATT and CDR2 SNEGSKA (reference sequence). The CDR3 runs to 12 residues. The CDR3 bases are TGCAGTGCTAGCGTGGCCACAGATACGCAGTATTTT. Translating it yields CSASVATDTQYF.

In this sample, this clonotype turned up a few times. The chain recombines TRBV13 with TRBJ2-7, with D tentatively TRBD1 or TRBD2 (6 bases each). Germline values: CDR1 PRHDT, CDR2 FYEKMQ (reference sequence). The CDR3 consists of 16 residues. Trimming left V 3 bases short and J 5 bases short, with 20 bases between. CDR3 sequence: CASSFAGRGDFDEQYF. The DNA for the CDR3 is TGTGCCAGCAGCTTCGCAGGTAGGGGGGATTTTGACGAGCAGTACTTC.

The sample holds a few counts of this clonotype. The genes are TRBV18 and TRBJ2-3; perhaps TRBD2 as D (5 bases). This CDR3 has 17 residues. Germline-derived CDR1 and CDR2 are KGHSH and LQKENI. The V gene lost 2 bases and the J gene lost 0 bases, with 15 bases spanning the gap. CDR3 bases: TGTGCCAGCTCACCAGTAACGCCGCGCGGGAGCACAGATACGCAGTATTTT. As protein: CASSPVTPRGSTDTQYF.

This clonotype was counted only a few times. The CDR3 region is CASSEFRTDTQYF. CDR3 DNA sequence: TGTGCCAGCAGTGAGTTTCGTACAGATACGCAGTATTTT. V and J are TRBV2 and TRBJ2-3; the D is unclear. Germline CDR1 SNHLY, CDR2 FYNNEI. The CDR3 runs 13 residues. V was cut by 3 bases and J by 3 bases, with 7 bases left in between.

V is TRBV29-1 and J is TRBJ2-2, with D uncertain. V gave up 5 bases and J gave up 1 base, with 5 bases separating them. Germline lookup yields CDR1 SQVTM and CDR2 ANQGSEA. The length of the CDR3 is 12 residues. The DNA of the CDR3 is TGCAGCGTTTTCATGAACACCGGGGAGCTGTTTTTT. Translating it yields CSVFMNTGELFF.

The V and J genes are TRBV19 and TRBJ1-5, with 7 positions matching TRBD1. Trimming at V came to 2 bases and at J to 0 bases, leaving 1 base not matched to a gene. CDR1 is LNHDA and CDR2 is SQIVND in the germline V gene (reference sequence). The CDR3 has 15 amino acids. DNA for the CDR3: TGTGCCAGTAGTATATCAGGGGGTAGCAATCAGCCCCAGCATTTT. Amino acid sequence: CASSISGGSNQPQHF.

This clonotype has a handful of counts. The rearrangement uses TRBV7-3 and TRBJ2-3; possibly TRBD2 for D (5 bases). Germline assignment: CDR1 SGHTA and CDR2 FQGTGA. V was cut by 3 bases and J by 3 bases, with 10 bases left in between. This CDR3 contains 14 residues. In DNA form, the CDR3 reads TGTGCCAGCAGCTTGCTAGGAGGAACAGATACGCAGTATTTT. Its protein is CASSLLGGTDTQYF. Drawing the rest from reference TRBV7-3 and TRBJ2-3, the complete variable domain is GAGVSQTPSNKVTEKGKYVELRCDPISGHTALYWYRQSLGQGPEFLIYFQGTGAADDSGLPNDRFFAVRPEGSVSTLKIQRTERGDSAVYLCASSLLGGTDTQYFGPGTRLTVL.